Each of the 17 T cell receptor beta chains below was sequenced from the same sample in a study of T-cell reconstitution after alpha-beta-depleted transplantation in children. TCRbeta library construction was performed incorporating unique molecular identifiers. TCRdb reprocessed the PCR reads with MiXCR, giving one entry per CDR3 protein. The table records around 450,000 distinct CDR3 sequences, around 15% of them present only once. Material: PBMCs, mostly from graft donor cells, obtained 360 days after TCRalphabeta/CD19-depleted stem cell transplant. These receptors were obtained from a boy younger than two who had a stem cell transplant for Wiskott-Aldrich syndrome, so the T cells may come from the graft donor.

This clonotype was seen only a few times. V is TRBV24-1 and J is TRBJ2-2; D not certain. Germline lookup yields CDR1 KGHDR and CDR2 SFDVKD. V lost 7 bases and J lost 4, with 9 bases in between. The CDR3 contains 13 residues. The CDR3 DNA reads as TGTGCCACCAGCAGTGCCCCCACCGGGGAGCTGTTTTTT. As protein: CATSSAPTGELFF.

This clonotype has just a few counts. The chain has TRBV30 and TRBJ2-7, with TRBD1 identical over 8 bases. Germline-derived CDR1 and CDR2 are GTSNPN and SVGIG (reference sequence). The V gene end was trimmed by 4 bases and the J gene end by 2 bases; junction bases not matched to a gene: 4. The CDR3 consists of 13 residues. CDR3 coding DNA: TGTGCCTGGACAGGGGGCTACCCCTACGAGCAGTACTTC. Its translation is CAWTGGYPYEQYF.

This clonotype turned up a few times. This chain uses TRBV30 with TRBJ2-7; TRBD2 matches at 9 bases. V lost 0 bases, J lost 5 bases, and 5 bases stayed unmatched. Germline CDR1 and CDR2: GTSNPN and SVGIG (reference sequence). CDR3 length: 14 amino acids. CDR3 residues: CAWSVRLAEDEQYF. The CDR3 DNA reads TGTGCCTGGAGTGTAAGACTAGCGGAAGACGAGCAGTACTTC.

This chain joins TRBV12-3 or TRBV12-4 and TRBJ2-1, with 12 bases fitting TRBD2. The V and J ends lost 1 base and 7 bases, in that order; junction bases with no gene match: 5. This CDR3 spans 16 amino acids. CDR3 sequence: CASSLELAGGGNEQFF. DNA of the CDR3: TGTGCCAGCAGTTTAGAACTAGCGGGGGGCGGGAATGAGCAGTTCTTC.

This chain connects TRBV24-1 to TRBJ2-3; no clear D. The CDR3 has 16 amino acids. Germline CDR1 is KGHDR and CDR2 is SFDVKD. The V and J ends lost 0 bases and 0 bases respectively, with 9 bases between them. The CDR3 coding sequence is TGTGCCACCAGTGATTTGGGATATACTAGCACAGATACGCAGTATTTT. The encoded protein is CATSDLGYTSTDTQYF.

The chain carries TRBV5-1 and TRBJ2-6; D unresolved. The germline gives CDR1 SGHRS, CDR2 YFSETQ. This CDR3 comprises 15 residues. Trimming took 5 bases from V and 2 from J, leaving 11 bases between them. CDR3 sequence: CASSFYNTGANVLTF. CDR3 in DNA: TGCGCCAGCAGTTTTTACAACACTGGGGCCAACGTCCTGACTTTC.

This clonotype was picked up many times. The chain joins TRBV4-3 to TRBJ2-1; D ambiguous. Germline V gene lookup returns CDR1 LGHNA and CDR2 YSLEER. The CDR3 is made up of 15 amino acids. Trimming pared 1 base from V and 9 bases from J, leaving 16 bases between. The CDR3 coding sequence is TGCGCCAGCAGCCAAGGGACGCCCCGGGTGGGTGAGCAGTTCTTC. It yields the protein CASSQGTPRVGEQFF.

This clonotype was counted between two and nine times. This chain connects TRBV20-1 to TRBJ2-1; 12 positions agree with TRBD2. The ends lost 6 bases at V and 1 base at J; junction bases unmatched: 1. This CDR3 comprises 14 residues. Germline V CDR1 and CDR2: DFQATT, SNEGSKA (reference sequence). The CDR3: CSATSGRSYNEQFF. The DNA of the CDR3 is TGCAGTGCCACTAGCGGGAGGTCCTACAATGAGCAGTTCTTC.

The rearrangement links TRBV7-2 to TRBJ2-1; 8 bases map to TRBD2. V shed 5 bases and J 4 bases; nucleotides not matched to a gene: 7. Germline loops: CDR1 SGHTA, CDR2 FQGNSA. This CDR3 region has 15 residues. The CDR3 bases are TGTGCCAGCAGCCCAAGCTCTAGCGGGTACAATGAGCAGTTCTTC. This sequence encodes CASSPSSSGYNEQFF.

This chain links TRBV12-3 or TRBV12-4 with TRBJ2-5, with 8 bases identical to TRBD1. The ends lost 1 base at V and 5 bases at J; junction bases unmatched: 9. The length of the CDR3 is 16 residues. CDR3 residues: CASSLGDRGIGETQYF. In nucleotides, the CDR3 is TGTGCCAGCAGTTTAGGAGACAGGGGCATAGGTGAGACCCAGTACTTC.

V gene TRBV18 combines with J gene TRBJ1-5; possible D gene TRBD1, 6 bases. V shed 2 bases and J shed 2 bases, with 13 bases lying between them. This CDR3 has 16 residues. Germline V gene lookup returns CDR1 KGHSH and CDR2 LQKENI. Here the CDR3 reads CASSPARGDGNQPQHF. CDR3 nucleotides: TGTGCCAGCTCACCAGCTAGGGGGGATGGCAATCAGCCCCAGCATTTT.

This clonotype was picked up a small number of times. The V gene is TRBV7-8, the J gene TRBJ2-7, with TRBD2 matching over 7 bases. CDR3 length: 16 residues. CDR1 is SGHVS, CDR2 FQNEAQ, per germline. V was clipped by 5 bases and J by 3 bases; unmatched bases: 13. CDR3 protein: CASSVRDYPLGYEQYF. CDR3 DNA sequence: TGTGCCAGCAGCGTTCGGGACTACCCCCTAGGCTACGAGCAGTACTTC.

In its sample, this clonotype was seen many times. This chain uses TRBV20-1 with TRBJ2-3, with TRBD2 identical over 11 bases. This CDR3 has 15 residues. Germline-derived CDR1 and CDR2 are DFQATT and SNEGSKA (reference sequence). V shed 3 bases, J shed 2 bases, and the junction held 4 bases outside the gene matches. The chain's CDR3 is CSASGTSGTTDTQYF. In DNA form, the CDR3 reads TGCAGTGCTAGCGGGACTAGCGGAACCACAGATACGCAGTATTTT.

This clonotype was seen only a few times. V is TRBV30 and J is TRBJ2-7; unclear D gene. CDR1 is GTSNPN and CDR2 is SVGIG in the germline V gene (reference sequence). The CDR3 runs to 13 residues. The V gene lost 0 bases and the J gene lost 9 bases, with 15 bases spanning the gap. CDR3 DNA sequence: TGTGCCTGGAGTGTACAACACTACGAGAGGCAGTACTTC. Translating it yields CAWSVQHYERQYF. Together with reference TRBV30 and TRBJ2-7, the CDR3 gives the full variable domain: SQTIHQWPATLVQPVGSPLSLECTVEGTSNPNLYWYRQAAGRGLQLLFYSVGIGQISSEVPQNLSASRPQDRQFILSSKKLLLSDSGFYLCAWSVQHYERQYFGPGTRLTVT.

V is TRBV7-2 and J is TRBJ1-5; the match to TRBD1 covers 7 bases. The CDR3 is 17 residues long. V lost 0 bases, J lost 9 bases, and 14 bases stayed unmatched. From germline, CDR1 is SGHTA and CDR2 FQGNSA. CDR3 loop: CASSLAIRQGDFRPQHF. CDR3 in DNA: TGTGCCAGCAGCTTAGCTATCAGACAGGGCGATTTTCGGCCCCAGCATTTT.

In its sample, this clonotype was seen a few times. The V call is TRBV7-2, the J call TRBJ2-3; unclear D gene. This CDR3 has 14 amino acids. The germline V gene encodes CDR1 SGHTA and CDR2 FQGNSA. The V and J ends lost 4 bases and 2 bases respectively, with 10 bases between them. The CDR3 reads CASSSDRFTDTQYF. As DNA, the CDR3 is TGTGCCAGCAGCTCGGACCGCTTCACAGATACGCAGTATTTT.

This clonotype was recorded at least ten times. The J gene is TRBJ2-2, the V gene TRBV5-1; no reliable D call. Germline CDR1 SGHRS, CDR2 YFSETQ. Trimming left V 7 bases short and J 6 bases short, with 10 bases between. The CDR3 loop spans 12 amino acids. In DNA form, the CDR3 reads TGCGCCAGCTCATCGACGTCCGGGGAGCTGTTTTTT. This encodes CASSSTSGELFF.